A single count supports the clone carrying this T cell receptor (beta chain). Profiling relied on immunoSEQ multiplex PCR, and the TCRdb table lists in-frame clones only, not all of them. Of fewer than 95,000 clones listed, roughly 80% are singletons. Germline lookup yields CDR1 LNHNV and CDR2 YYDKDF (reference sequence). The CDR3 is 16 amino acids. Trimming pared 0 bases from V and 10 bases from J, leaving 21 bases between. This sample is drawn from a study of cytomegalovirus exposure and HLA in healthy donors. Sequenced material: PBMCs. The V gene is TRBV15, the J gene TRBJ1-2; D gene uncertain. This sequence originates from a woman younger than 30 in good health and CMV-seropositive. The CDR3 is CATSREVVSGLLYYTF. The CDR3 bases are TGTGCCACCAGCAGAGAAGTGGTTTCAGGTCTCCTGTACTACACCTTC. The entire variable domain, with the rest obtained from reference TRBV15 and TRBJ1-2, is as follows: DAMVIQNPRYQVTQFGKPVTLSCSQTLNHNVMYWYQQKSSQAPKLLFHYYDKDFNNEADTPDNFQSRRPNTSFCFLDIRSPGLGDTAMYLCATSREVVSGLLYYTFGSGTRLTVV.